A selection of T cell receptor beta chains follows, all from one sample in a study of blood T cell repertoires in COVID-19. The data were produced by immunoSEQ multiplex PCR, yet TCRdb's version contains in-frame clones alone and is incomplete. Counted here are fewer than 700,000 clones, roughly nine tenths occurring once; the ten biggest clones make up roughly 8%. Sequenced: peripheral blood. Receptors were obtained from a woman between 50 and 59 years old with COVID-19, enrolled during active disease. The conserved cysteine and the conserved F or W are not part of the CDR3 here.

j_gene: TRBJ2-1; v_gene: TRBV5-1; CDR3aa: ASTDGGALRNEQF
j_gene: TRBJ1-4; v_gene: TRBV3-1/TRBV3-2; CDR3aa: ASSHIFSGNEKLF
j_gene: TRBJ1-3; v_gene: TRBV3-1/TRBV3-2; CDR3aa: ASSQLLNSGNTIY
j_gene: TRBJ1-1; v_gene: TRBV11-2; CDR3aa: ASSLGRFTEAF
j_gene: TRBJ2-3; v_gene: TRBV6-5; CDR3aa: ASSYGGSSTDTQY
j_gene: TRBJ1-1; v_gene: TRBV18; CDR3aa: ASSPFRGDGTEAF
j_gene: TRBJ2-2; v_gene: TRBV9; CDR3aa: ASSTQPGQGPAGELF
j_gene: TRBJ2-3; v_gene: TRBV7-2; CDR3aa: ASSATGGDGDTQY
j_gene: -; v_gene: TRBV5-4; CDR3aa: ASTLRPPNQPQY
j_gene: TRBJ1-2; v_gene: TRBV30; CDR3aa: AWSRGQAHNYGYT
j_gene: TRBJ2-2; v_gene: TRBV5-1; CDR3aa: ASRLLQGSPTGELF
j_gene: TRBJ2-3; v_gene: TRBV11-3; CDR3aa: ASSLDHPLKLYTDTQY
j_gene: TRBJ1-3; v_gene: TRBV6-5; CDR3aa: ASTDRGQGGNTIY
j_gene: TRBJ2-3; v_gene: TRBV30; CDR3aa: ASKDSLGTDTQY
j_gene: TRBJ1-6; v_gene: TRBV19; CDR3aa: ASSKGRGNSPLH
j_gene: TRBJ1-4; v_gene: TRBV20-1; CDR3aa: SASNFRGGAGEKLF
j_gene: TRBJ2-7; v_gene: TRBV9; CDR3aa: ASSRNLAGASYEQY
j_gene: TRBJ1-2; v_gene: TRBV18; CDR3aa: ASSPQTGGEDGYT
j_gene: TRBJ1-1; v_gene: TRBV9; CDR3aa: ASSVGSHTEAF
j_gene: TRBJ1-2; v_gene: TRBV5-6; CDR3aa: ASSPGGDYGYT
j_gene: TRBJ1-5; v_gene: TRBV12-3/TRBV12-4; CDR3aa: ASSFNQPQH
j_gene: TRBJ2-5; v_gene: TRBV24-1; CDR3aa: ATSAGEETQY